One sample yielded the 24 T cell receptor beta chains listed below, sequenced in a study of human T cells and chemical hapten exposure. Time point defined: patch test 1, 2 weeks after DPC sensitization. Stated treatment: therapeutic diphenylcyclopropenone sensitization with weekly scalp DPC. Via MiXCR, TCRdb re-called the RACE reads, giving one row per CDR3 protein. The sample lists roughly 160,000 distinct CDR3 sequences, about 14% seen once, with about 1.8% in the top ten. Material: whole blood, obtained in connection with sensitization to the hapten diphenylcyclopropenone (DPC). Receptor source: a woman in her thirties with alopecia areata. Some clones in this sample may be carry-over from other donors' samples.

There are a few counts of this clonotype. The chain combines TRBV6-5 with TRBJ2-7, with D possibly TRBD2 on 6 matching bases. Germline loops: CDR1 MNHEY, CDR2 SVGAGI. V lost 0 bases and J lost 3, with 9 bases in between. The CDR3 length is 14 residues. The CDR3 is CASSYSTEGYEQYF. DNA of the CDR3: TGTGCCAGCAGTTACTCCACGGAGGGCTACGAGCAGTACTTC.

This clonotype was picked up many times. The genes are TRBV7-6 and TRBJ1-1, with D unresolved. Trimming shortened V by 6 bases and J by 5 bases, and 19 bases separated the two germline ends. The CDR3 loop spans 15 amino acids. CDR1 and CDR2 (germline): SGHVS, FNYEAQ. The DNA of the CDR3 is TGTGCCAGCAGTTCCGGGGTGGCGGGGTGGACTGAAGCTTTCTTT. This sequence encodes CASSSGVAGWTEAFF. Complete variable domain (other parts from reference TRBV7-6 and TRBJ1-1): GAGVSQSPRYKVTKRGQDVALRCDPISGHVSLYWYRQALGQGPEFLTYFNYEAQQDKSGLPNDRFSAERPEGSISTLTIQRTEQRDSAMYRCASSSGVAGWTEAFFGQGTRLTVV.

The chain links TRBV2 to TRBJ1-2; unclear D gene. Trimming left V 4 bases short and J 2 bases short, with 8 bases between. Per the germline V gene, CDR1 is SNHLY and CDR2 is FYNNEI. CDR3 size: 13 residues. CDR3 amino acids: CASSGAGNYGYTF. The CDR3 DNA sequence: TGTGCCAGCAGTGGGGCTGGGAACTATGGCTACACCTTC. The entire variable domain, with the rest obtained from reference TRBV2 and TRBJ1-2, is as follows: EPEVTQTPSHQVTQMGQEVILRCVPISNHLYFYWYRQILGQKVEFLVSFYNNEISEKSEIFDDQFSVERPDGSNFTLKIRSTKLEDSAMYFCASSGAGNYGYTFGSGTRLTVV.

This clonotype turned up a few times. V usage is TRBV6-6 and J usage is TRBJ2-1; 8 nucleotides align to TRBD2. V shed 2 bases and J 2 bases; nucleotides not matched to a gene: 2. This CDR3 is built from 15 residues. The germline CDR1 and CDR2 sequences are MNHNY and SVGAGI (reference sequence). DNA of the CDR3: TGTGCCAGCAGTTACCTGGGACTAGCCTACAATGAGCAGTTCTTC. This gives the protein CASSYLGLAYNEQFF.

This clonotype has a handful of counts. The chain couples TRBV7-8 to TRBJ2-3; 9 bases are a match to TRBD2. Per germline, CDR1 SGHVS and CDR2 FQNEAQ. The J segment lost 2 bases and the V segment lost 5 bases, leaving 11 bases of the junction unmatched. The CDR3 totals 17 residues. CDR3 protein: CASSNPTSGLYTDTQYF. In DNA form, the CDR3 reads TGTGCCAGCAGCAACCCGACTAGCGGACTTTACACAGATACGCAGTATTTT.

The chain uses TRBV3-1 and TRBJ2-7; 9 bases agree with TRBD1. This CDR3 region has 14 residues. Trimming cost V 4 bases and J 0 bases; bases outside gene matches: 1. Germline loops: CDR1 LGHDT, CDR2 YNNKEL (reference sequence). The CDR3 sequence is CASSLTGGSYEQYF. CDR3 DNA sequence: TGTGCCAGCAGCCTGACAGGGGGCTCCTACGAGCAGTACTTC.

This clonotype was recorded many times. The rearrangement joins TRBV14 to TRBJ2-7, with D possibly matching TRBD1 (5 bases). Germline V CDR1 and CDR2: SGHDN, FVKESK. CDR3 length equals 13 residues. V lost 0 bases to trimming and J lost 6 bases, with 9 bases between them. This CDR3 is CASSQDRVGEQYF. As DNA, the CDR3 is TGTGCCAGCAGCCAAGACAGGGTGGGCGAGCAGTACTTC.

This clonotype was detected a few times. V gene TRBV2 combines with J gene TRBJ2-1; TRBD2 might be the D (5 bases). Trimming stripped 10 bases from V and 9 bases from J, with 10 bases between. The CDR3 is 10 residues long. Germline V lookup: CDR1 SNHLY, CDR2 FYNNEI. In DNA form, the CDR3 reads TGTGCCACTGCGGGCACTGAGCAGTTCTTC. It yields the protein CATAGTEQFF.

This clonotype has a count of ten or more. The rearrangement links TRBV5-5 to TRBJ2-3; no clear D. Germline values: CDR1 SGHKS, CDR2 YYEKEE (reference sequence). The V end lost 1 base, the J end lost 3 bases, and 18 bases lay between the germline ends. CDR3 length: 17 amino acids. Here the CDR3 reads CASSLPTVQPRTDTQYF. In DNA form, the CDR3 reads TGTGCCAGCAGCTTGCCAACAGTTCAACCACGGACAGATACGCAGTATTTT.

This clonotype was seen at least ten times. The chain uses TRBV28 and TRBJ2-5, with D uncertain. This CDR3 spans 14 amino acids. Per the germline V gene, CDR1 is MDHEN and CDR2 is SYDVKM. V lost 3 bases and J 0 bases, leaving 8 bases between the germline ends. In DNA form, the CDR3 reads TGTGCCAGCAGTTTGGGCCGAAACCAAGAGACCCAGTACTTC. This sequence encodes CASSLGRNQETQYF.

This clonotype appeared many times. This chain connects TRBV12-3 or TRBV12-4 to TRBJ1-5, with 10 bases aligning to TRBD1. CDR3 length: 14 amino acids. Germline trimming cut 5 bases from V and 7 bases from J; bases unmatched to any gene: 5. The CDR3 loop reads CASSRQGAGQPQHF. DNA for the CDR3: TGTGCCAGCAGTCGACAGGGGGCTGGACAGCCCCAGCATTTT.

In its sample, this clonotype was seen a few times. The chain has TRBV6-5 and TRBJ2-2; D is ambiguous. The V end was cut by 2 bases, the J end by 4 bases, with 5 bases between. Per germline, CDR1 MNHEY and CDR2 SVGAGI. The CDR3 is made up of 13 amino acids. Here the CDR3 reads CASSYDTTGELFF. CDR3 DNA: TGTGCCAGCAGTTACGACACCACCGGGGAGCTGTTTTTT.

This clonotype was seen many times. The rearrangement joins TRBV21-1 to TRBJ2-7; the table assigns TRBD1, which was not confirmed against the DNA. TRBV21-1 is listed as a pseudogene. The length of the CDR3 is 11 residues. The CDR3 nucleotides are TGTGCCAGCAGCTTTAGGGGCGCGCAGTACTTC. Its protein is CASSFRGAQYF.

This clonotype was observed a few times. J is TRBJ2-7 and V is TRBV6-2 or TRBV6-3; TRBD2 matches 9 bases. This CDR3 is built from 17 residues. Looked up from germline, CDR1 is MNHEY and CDR2 is SVGEGT. V lost 4 bases to trimming and J lost 2 bases; unmatched junction nucleotides: 12. The CDR3 nucleotides are TGTGCCAGCAGTTCGATCCCCCTAGCGGGAACCCCCTACGAGCAGTACTTC. Amino acids: CASSSIPLAGTPYEQYF.

The V call is TRBV24-1, the J call TRBJ2-1; D is possibly TRBD1 or TRBD2 (6 bases each). Trimming took 3 bases from V and 4 from J, leaving 9 bases between them. CDR1 and CDR2 (germline): KGHDR, SFDVKD. This CDR3 is built from 14 residues. CDR3 region: CATSDRGVYNEQFF. CDR3 DNA: TGTGCCACCAGTGATAGGGGGGTGTACAATGAGCAGTTCTTC.

This clonotype was counted between two and nine times. The DNA for the CDR3 is TGTGCCAGCAGTTACGGACAATGGGGAGAGCAGTACTTC. Translated, it gives CASSYGQWGEQYF. The V and J genes are TRBV6-2 or TRBV6-3 and TRBJ2-7; tentatively, D is TRBD1 (5 bases). The CDR3 is made up of 13 amino acids. Trimming cost V 2 bases and J 7 bases, with 12 bases left between them. CDR1 is MNHEY and CDR2 is SVGEGT in the germline V gene.

This clonotype was seen repeatedly, ten times or more. The genes are TRBV20-1 and TRBJ1-1; no definite D call. The CDR3 has 13 residues. Per the germline V gene, CDR1 is DFQATT and CDR2 is SNEGSKA (reference sequence). Trimming cost V 3 bases and J 4 bases, with 12 bases left between them. The CDR3 here is CSASPPTFTEAFF. The DNA of the CDR3 is TGCAGTGCTAGCCCCCCGACCTTCACTGAAGCTTTCTTT.

The V call is TRBV14, the J call TRBJ1-1, with D maybe TRBD1 (5 bases). Per germline, CDR1 SGHDN and CDR2 FVKESK. The V end lost 0 bases, the J end lost 10 bases, and 9 bases lay between the germline ends. The CDR3 is 12 residues long. CDR3 nucleotides: TGTGCCAGCAGCCAAGAGAGGGGCTCAGCTTTCTTT. Translating it yields CASSQERGSAFF.

This clonotype showed up just a few times. The chain joins TRBV5-1 to TRBJ2-7, with 9 bases aligning to TRBD2. J gave up 6 bases and V 4 bases, and 8 bases lay outside the gene matches. CDR1 is SGHRS, CDR2 YFSETQ, per germline. The CDR3 is 14 amino acids. The CDR3 region has the DNA TGCGCCAGCAGCCCCGGCGGGAGGGCCGGCGAGCAGTACTTC. Amino acids: CASSPGGRAGEQYF.

This clonotype was detected many times. For the CDR3, the DNA is TGTGCCAGCAGCCAATTTAGCGGGGCAGAGCAGTACTTC. It codes for CASSQFSGAEQYF. This sequence joins TRBV3-1 and TRBJ2-7, with TRBD2 identical over 8 bases. This CDR3 comprises 13 residues. V lost 2 bases to trimming and J lost 7 bases; unmatched junction nucleotides: 4. The V gene's germline CDR1 is LGHDT and CDR2 YNNKEL (reference sequence).

This clonotype came up many times. This sequence joins TRBV7-9 and TRBJ1-2; 11 bases agree with TRBD1. This CDR3 has 14 amino acids. The V and J ends lost 3 bases and 9 bases, in that order; junction bases with no gene match: 6. Germline CDR1 and CDR2: SEHNR and FQNEAQ (reference sequence). CDR3 region: CASSLGQGGVSYTF. The DNA for the CDR3 is TGTGCCAGCAGCTTGGGACAGGGGGGAGTTAGCTACACCTTC.

J is TRBJ1-2 and V is TRBV18; possible D gene TRBD1, 5 bases. The germline V gene has CDR1 KGHSH and CDR2 LQKENI. This CDR3 is built from 15 residues. V dropped 0 bases and J dropped 4 bases, with 12 bases sitting between them. The CDR3 nucleotides are TGTGCCAGCTCACCACCAGGGGTTGGTGGCTATGGCTACACCTTC. It translates to CASSPPGVGGYGYTF.

Only a few counts were recorded for this clonotype. CDR3 protein: CASRVTGFSYEQYF. CDR3 DNA sequence: TGTGCCAGCAGAGTAACAGGTTTCTCCTACGAGCAGTACTTC. This sequence joins TRBV28 and TRBJ2-7; possibly TRBD1 for D (5 bases). CDR1 is MDHEN, CDR2 SYDVKM, per germline. The CDR3 contains 14 residues. With 6 bases removed from V and 0 bases from J, the gap between germline ends came to 12 bases.

This clonotype was recorded a few times. The chain has TRBV29-1 and TRBJ1-1; D gene uncertain. CDR3 length: 12 amino acids. V was clipped by 4 bases and J by 0 bases, with 6 bases between them. From germline, CDR1 is SQVTM and CDR2 ANQGSEA. This CDR3 reads CSVGEMNTEAFF. DNA of the CDR3: TGCAGCGTTGGGGAGATGAACACTGAAGCTTTCTTT.